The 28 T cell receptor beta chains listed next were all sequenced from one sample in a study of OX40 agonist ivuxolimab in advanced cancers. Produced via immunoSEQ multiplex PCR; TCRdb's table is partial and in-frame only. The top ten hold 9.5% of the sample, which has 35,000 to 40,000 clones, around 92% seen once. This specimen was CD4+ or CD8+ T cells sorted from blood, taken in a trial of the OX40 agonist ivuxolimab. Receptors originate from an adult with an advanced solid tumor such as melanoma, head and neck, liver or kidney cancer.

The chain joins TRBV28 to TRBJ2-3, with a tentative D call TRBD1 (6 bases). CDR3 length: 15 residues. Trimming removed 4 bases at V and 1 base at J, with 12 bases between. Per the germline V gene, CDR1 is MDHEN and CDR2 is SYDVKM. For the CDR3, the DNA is TGTGCCAGCAGTTCCAGGGGATTTGGCACAGATACGCAGTATTTT. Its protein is CASSSRGFGTDTQYF.

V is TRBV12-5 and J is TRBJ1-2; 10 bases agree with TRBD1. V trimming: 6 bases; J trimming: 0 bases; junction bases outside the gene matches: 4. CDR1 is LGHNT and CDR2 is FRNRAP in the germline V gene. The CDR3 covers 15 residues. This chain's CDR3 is CASGSGTGANYGYTF. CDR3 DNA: TGTGCTAGTGGCTCCGGGACAGGGGCTAACTATGGCTACACCTTC. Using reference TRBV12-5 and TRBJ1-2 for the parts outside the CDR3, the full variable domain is DARVTQTPRHKVTEMGQEVTMRCQPILGHNTVFWYRQTMMQGLELLAYFRNRAPLDDSGMPKDRFSAEMPDATLATLKIQPSEPRDSAVYFCASGSGTGANYGYTFGSGTRLTVV.

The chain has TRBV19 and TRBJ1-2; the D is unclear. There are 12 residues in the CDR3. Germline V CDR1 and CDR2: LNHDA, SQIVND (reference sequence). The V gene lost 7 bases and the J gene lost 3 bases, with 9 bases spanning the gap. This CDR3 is CASTGDYYGYTF. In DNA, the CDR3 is TGTGCCAGTACTGGCGACTACTATGGCTACACCTTC.

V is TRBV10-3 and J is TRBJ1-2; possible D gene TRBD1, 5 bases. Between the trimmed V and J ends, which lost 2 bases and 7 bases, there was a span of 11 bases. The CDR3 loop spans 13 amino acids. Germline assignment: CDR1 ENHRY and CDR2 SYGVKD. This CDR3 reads CAISEARQGGYTF. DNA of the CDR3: TGTGCCATCAGTGAGGCAAGGCAGGGTGGCTACACCTTC.

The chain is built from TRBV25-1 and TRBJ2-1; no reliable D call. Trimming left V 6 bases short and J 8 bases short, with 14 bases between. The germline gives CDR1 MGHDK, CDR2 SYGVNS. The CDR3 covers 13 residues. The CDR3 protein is CASSPGILDEQFF. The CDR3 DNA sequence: TGTGCCAGCAGCCCCGGAATCTTAGATGAGCAGTTCTTC. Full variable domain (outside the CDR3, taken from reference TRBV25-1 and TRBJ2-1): EADIYQTPRYLVIGTGKKITLECSQTMGHDKMYWYQQDPGMELHLIHYSYGVNSTEKGDLSSESTVSRIRTEHFPLTLESARPSHTSQYLCASSPGILDEQFFGPGTRLTVL.

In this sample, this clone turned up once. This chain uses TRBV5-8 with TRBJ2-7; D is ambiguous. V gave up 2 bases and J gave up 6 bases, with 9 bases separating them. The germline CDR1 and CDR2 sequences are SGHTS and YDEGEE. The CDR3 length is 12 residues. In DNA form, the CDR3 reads TGTGCCAGCAGCTTATCTGTTCCCGAGCAGTACGTC. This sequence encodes CASSLSVPEQYV.

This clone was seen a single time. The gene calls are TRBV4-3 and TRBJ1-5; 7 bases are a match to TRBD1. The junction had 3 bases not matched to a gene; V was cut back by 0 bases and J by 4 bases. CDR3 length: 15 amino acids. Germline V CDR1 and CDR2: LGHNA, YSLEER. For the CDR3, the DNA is TGCGCCAGCAGCCAAGAACAGGGGACGAATCAGCCCCAGCATTTT. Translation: CASSQEQGTNQPQHF.

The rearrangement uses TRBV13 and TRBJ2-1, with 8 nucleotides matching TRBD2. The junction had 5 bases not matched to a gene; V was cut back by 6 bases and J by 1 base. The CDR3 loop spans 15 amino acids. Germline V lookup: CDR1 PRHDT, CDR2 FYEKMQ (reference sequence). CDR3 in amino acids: CASRSSGMSYNEQFF. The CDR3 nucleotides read TGTGCCAGCAGAAGTAGCGGGATGTCCTACAATGAGCAGTTCTTC.

This CDR3 is CSVVSETQYF. In DNA form, the CDR3 reads TGCAGCGTTGTATCCGAGACCCAGTACTTC. The rearrangement links TRBV29-1 to TRBJ2-5, with D unclear. The V end lost 4 bases, the J end lost 5 bases, and 5 bases lay between the germline ends. Germline CDR1 SQVTM, CDR2 ANQGSEA. The CDR3 totals 10 residues.

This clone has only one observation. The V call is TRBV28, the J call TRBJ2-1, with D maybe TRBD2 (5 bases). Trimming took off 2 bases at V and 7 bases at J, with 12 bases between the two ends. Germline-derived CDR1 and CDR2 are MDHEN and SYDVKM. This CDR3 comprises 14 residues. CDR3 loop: CASSLRLAWNEQFF. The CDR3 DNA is TGTGCCAGCAGTTTACGCCTAGCTTGGAATGAGCAGTTCTTC.

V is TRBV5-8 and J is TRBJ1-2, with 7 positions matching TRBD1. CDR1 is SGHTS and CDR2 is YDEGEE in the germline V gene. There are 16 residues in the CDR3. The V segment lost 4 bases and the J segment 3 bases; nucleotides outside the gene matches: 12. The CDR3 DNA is TGTGCCAGCAGCACCGAGGGAGGGGGCGTTTACTATGGCTACACCTTC. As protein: CASSTEGGGVYYGYTF.

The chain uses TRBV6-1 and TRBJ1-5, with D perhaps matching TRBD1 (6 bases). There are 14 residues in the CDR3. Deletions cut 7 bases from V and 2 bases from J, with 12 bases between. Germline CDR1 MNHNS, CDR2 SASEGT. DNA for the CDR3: TGTGCCAGCAACGGACAGCTACGCAATCAGCCCCAGCATTTT. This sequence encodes CASNGQLRNQPQHF.

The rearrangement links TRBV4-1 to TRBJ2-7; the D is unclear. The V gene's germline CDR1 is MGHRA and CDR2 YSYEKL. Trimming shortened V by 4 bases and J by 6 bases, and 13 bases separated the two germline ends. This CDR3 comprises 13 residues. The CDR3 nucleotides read TGCGCCAGCAGCCTGGAAAGGGCGTCCGAGCAGTACGTC. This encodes CASSLERASEQYV.

CDR3 nucleotides: TGTGCCAGCAGTTTATTAGGATTCGGGGGTCGGCAGCCCCAGCATTTT. This sequence encodes CASSLLGFGGRQPQHF. The V call is TRBV28, the J call TRBJ1-5; a possible D gene is TRBD1 (5 bases). The V and J ends lost 1 base and 7 bases respectively, with 17 bases between them. The germline V gene encodes CDR1 MDHEN and CDR2 SYDVKM. The CDR3 covers 16 residues.

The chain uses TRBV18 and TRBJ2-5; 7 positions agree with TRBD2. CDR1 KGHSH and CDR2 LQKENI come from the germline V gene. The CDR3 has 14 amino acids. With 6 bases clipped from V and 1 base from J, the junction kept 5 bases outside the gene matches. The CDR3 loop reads CASSPSGFQETQYF. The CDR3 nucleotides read TGTGCCAGCTCCCCTAGCGGCTTCCAAGAGACCCAGTACTTC.

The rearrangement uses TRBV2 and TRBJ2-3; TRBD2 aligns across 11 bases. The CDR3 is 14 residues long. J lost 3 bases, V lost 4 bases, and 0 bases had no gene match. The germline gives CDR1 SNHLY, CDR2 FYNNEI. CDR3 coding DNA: TGTGCCAGCAGTGGACTAGCGGGAACAGATACGCAGTATTTT. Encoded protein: CASSGLAGTDTQYF.

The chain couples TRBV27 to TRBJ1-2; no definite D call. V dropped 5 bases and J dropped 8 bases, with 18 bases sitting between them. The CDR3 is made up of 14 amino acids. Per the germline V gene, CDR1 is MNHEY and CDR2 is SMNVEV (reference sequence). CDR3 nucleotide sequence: TGTGCCAGCAGTCCGACGCAGGCTCCAGGAGGCTACACCTTC. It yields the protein CASSPTQAPGGYTF.

The DNA of the CDR3 is TGTGCCAGCAGCGTAGGGGATTCCCCGTCCTACGAGCAGTACGTC. This translates into CASSVGDSPSYEQYV. The V gene is TRBV9, the J gene TRBJ2-7; the D is unclear. There are 15 residues in the CDR3. Trimming removed 0 bases from V and 1 base from J, with 11 bases in between. Germline-derived CDR1 and CDR2 are SGDLS and YYNGEE.

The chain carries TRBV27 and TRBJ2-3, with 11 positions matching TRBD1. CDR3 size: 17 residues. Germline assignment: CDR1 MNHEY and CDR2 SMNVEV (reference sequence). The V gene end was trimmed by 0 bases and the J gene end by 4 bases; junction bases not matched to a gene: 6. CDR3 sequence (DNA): TGTGCCAGCAGTTTATCACACGGGACAGGGGGGTCAGATACGCAGTATTTT. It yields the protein CASSLSHGTGGSDTQYF.

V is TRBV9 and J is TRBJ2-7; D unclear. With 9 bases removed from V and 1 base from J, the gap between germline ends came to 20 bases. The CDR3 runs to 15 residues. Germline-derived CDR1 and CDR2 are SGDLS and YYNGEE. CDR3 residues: CATLPPLFPSYEQYF. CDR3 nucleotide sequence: TGTGCCACCCTCCCCCCCTTATTCCCGTCCTACGAGCAGTACTTC.

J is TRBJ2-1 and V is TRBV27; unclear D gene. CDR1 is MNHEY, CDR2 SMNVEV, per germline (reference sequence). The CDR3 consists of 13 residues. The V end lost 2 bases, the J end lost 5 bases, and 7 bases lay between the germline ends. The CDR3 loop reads CASSLNGHNEQFF. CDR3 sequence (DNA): TGTGCCAGCAGTTTAAACGGACACAATGAGCAGTTCTTC.

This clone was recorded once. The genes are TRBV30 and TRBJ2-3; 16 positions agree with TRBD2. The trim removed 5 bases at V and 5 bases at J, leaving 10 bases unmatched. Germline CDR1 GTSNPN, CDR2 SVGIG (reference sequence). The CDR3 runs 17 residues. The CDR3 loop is CAWDPGTSGRAVDTQYF. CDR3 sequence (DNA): TGTGCCTGGGATCCCGGGACTAGCGGGAGGGCTGTAGATACGCAGTATTTT.

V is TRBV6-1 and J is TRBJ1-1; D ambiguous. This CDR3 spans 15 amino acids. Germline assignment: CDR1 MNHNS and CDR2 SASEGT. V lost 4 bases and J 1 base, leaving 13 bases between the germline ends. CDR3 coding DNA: TGTGCCAGCAGTGCCCGGGGTCCCGCGAACACTGAAGCTTTCTTT. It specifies CASSARGPANTEAFF.

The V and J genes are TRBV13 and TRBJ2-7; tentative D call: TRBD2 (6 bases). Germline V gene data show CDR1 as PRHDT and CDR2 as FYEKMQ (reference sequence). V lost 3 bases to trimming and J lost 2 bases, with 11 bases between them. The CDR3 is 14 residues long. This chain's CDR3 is CASSLGSGPYEQYV. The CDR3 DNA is TGTGCCAGCAGCTTGGGTAGCGGACCCTACGAGCAGTACGTC.

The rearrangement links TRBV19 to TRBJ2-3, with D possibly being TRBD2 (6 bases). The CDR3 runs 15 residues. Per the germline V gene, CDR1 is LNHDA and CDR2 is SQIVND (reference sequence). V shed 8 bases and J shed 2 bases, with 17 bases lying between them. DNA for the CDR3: TGTGCCAGTGCCGCGGTCTGGGACTCCACAGATACGCAGTATTTT. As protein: CASAAVWDSTDTQYF.

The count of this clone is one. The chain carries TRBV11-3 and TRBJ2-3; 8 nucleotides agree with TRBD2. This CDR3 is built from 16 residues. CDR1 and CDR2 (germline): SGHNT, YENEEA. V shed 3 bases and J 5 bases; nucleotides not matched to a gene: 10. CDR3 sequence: CASSFPPQRERDTQYF. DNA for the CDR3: TGTGCCAGCAGCTTCCCTCCTCAGCGGGAGCGAGATACGCAGTATTTT.

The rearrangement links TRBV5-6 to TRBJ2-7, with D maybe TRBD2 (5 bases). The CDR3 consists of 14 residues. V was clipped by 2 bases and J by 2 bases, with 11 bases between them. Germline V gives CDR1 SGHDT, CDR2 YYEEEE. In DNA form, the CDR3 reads TGTGCCAGCAGCTTCCAGCGGCCCGCCTACGAGCAGTACTTC. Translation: CASSFQRPAYEQYF.

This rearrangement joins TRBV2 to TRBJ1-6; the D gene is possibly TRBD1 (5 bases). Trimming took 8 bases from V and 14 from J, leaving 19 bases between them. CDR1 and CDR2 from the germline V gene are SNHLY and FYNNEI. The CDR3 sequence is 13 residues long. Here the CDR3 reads CASGEKRGGTLHF. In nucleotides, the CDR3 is TGTGCCAGCGGGGAAAAGAGGGGTGGGACCCTCCACTTT.